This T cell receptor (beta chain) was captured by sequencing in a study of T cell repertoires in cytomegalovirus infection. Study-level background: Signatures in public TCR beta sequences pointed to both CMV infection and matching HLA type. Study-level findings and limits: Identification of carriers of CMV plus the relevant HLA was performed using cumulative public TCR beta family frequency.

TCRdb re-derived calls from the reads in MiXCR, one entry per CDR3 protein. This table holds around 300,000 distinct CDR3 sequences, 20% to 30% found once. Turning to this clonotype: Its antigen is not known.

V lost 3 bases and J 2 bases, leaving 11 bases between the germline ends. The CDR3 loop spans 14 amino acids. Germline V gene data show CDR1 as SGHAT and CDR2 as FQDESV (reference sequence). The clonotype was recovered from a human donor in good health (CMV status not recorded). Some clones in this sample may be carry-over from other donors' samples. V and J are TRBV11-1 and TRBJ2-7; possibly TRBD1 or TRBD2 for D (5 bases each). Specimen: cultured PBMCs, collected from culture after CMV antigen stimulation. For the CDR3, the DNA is TGTGCCAGCAGCTTCGGGGCAGGGACCTACGAGCAGTACTTC. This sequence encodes CASSFGAGTYEQYF.